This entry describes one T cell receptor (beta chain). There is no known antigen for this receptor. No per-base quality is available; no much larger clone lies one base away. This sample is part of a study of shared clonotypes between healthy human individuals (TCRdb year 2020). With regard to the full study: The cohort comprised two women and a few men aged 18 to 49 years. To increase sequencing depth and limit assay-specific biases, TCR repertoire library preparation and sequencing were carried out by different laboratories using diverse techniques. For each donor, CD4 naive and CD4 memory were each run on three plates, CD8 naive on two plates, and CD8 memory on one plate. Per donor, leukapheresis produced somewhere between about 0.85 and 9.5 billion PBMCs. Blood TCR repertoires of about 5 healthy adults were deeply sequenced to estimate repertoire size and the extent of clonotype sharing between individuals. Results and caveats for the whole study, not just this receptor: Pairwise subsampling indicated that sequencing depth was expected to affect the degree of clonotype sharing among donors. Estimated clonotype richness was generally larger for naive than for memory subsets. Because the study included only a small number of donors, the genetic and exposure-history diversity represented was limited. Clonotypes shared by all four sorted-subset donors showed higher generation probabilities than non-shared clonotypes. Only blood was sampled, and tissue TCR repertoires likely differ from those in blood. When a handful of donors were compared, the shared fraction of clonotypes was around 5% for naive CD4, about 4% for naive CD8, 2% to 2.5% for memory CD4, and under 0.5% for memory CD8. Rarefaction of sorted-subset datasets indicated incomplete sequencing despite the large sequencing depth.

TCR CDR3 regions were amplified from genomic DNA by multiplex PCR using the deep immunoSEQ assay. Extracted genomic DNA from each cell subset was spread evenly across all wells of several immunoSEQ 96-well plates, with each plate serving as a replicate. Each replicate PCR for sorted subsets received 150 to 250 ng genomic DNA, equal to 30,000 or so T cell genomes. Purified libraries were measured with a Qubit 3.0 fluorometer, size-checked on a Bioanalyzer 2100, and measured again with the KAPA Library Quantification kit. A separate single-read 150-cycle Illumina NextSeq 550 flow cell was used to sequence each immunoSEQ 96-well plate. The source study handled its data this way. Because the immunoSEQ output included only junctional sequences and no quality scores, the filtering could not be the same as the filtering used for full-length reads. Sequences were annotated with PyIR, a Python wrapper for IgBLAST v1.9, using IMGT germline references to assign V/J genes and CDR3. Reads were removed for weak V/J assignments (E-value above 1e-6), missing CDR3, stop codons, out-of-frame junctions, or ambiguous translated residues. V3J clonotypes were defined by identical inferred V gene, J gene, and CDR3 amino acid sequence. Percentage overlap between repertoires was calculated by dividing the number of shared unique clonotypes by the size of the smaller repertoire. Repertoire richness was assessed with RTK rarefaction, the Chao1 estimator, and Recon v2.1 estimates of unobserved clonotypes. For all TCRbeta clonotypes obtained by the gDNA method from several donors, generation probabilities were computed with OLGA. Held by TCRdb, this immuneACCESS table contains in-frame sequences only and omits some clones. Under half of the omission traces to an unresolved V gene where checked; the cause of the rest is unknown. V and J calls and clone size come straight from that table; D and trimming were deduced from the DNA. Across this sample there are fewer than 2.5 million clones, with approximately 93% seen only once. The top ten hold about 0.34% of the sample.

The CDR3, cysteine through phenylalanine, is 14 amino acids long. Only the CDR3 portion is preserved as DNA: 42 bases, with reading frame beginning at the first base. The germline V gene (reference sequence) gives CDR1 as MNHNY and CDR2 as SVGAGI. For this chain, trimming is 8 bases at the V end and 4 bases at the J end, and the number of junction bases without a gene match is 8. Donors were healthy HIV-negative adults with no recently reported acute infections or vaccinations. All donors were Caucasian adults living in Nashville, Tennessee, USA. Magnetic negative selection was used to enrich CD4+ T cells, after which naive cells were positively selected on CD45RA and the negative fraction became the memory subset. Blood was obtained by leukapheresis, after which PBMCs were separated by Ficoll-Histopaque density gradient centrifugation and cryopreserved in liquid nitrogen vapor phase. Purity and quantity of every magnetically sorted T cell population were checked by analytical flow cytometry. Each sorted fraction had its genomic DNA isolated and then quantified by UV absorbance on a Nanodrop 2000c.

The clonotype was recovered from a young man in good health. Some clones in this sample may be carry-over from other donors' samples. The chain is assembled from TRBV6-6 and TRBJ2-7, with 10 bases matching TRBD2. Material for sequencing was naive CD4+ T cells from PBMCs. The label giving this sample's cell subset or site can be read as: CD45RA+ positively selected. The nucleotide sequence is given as TGTGCCAGCCGACCTACTAGCGGGACTTACGAGCAGTACTTC. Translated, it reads CASRPTSGTYEQYF.